One and the same sample provided the 24 T cell receptor beta chains below, sequenced in a study of blood T cell repertoires in COVID-19. Data came from immunoSEQ multiplex PCR; TCRdb stores just in-frame clones and leaves some out. The table lists under 300,000 clones, 89% of them singletons, with less than 2% in the top ten. Sequences were obtained from PBMCs or T cells enriched from blood (not recorded which). Receptors originate from a woman aged 40 to 55 who had recovered from COVID-19.

V gene TRBV30 combines with J gene TRBJ1-2; D perhaps matches TRBD1 (5 bases). This CDR3 is built from 13 residues. Germline V CDR1 and CDR2: GTSNPN, SVGIG (reference sequence). The V end was cut by 0 bases, the J end by 4 bases, with 9 bases between. CDR3 DNA: TGTGCCTGGAGTGTCACCGGGGGCTATGGCTACACCTTC. Translated, it gives CAWSVTGGYGYTF.

The chain couples TRBV7-9 to TRBJ1-4; D is perhaps TRBD1 (6 bases). The V gene lost 2 bases and the J gene lost 7 bases, with 14 bases spanning the gap. Germline V lookup: CDR1 SEHNR, CDR2 FQNEAQ (reference sequence). The CDR3 length is 15 residues. This chain's CDR3 is CASSLSTGRGEKLFF. CDR3 in DNA: TGTGCCAGCAGCTTAAGCACAGGGCGCGGTGAAAAACTGTTTTTT.

J is TRBJ2-1 and V is TRBV2; 15 bases agree with TRBD2. Germline assignment: CDR1 SNHLY and CDR2 FYNNEI. V lost 11 bases, J lost 7 bases, and 12 bases stayed unmatched. This CDR3 spans 16 amino acids. The CDR3 loop reads CAGSSGLAGGPNEQFF. DNA for the CDR3: TGTGCCGGATCTTCCGGACTAGCGGGAGGGCCTAATGAGCAGTTCTTC.

For the CDR3, the DNA is TGTGCCTGGAGTGGGGGAGGCCCCTACAATGAGCAGTTCTTC. It codes for CAWSGGGPYNEQFF. The gene calls are TRBV30 and TRBJ2-1; D possibly corresponds to TRBD2 (6 bases). The CDR3 consists of 14 residues. With 1 base removed from V and 2 bases from J, the gap between germline ends came to 9 bases. Germline CDR1 and CDR2: GTSNPN and SVGIG (reference sequence).

The rearrangement joins TRBV5-1 to TRBJ2-5; weak D call: TRBD2 (7 bases). The CDR3 covers 15 residues. The germline V gene has CDR1 SGHRS and CDR2 YFSETQ. V was cut by 3 bases and J by 2 bases, with 14 bases left in between. CDR3 in DNA: TGCGCCAGCAGCTCGGCGGGGGCCCAACAAGAGACCCAGTACTTC. Encoded protein: CASSSAGAQQETQYF.

The table lists this clone with a few counts. The chain carries TRBV6-5 and TRBJ1-2, with D possibly TRBD1 on 5 matching bases. The CDR3 is made up of 13 amino acids. V dropped 7 bases and J dropped 4 bases, with 13 bases sitting between them. The germline V gene encodes CDR1 MNHEY and CDR2 SVGAGI. The CDR3 DNA reads TGTGCCAGCACCGGGGGGTCCGCCTATGGCTACACCTTC. Translated, it gives CASTGGSAYGYTF.

With regard to this clone: At one end the junction does not follow the germline gene, possibly because of a read error. The chain has TRBV19 and TRBJ1-5, with 8 nucleotides matching TRBD1. This CDR3 is built from 11 residues. CDR1 is LNHDA, CDR2 SQIVND, per germline (reference sequence). This chain's CDR3 is CRGLSNQPQHF. The CDR3 DNA reads as TGCAGGGGGCTAAGCAATCAGCCCCAGCATTTT.

This clone was counted a few times. The genes are TRBV5-1 and TRBJ2-5; the D gene is possibly TRBD1 (5 bases). V was shortened by 0 bases and J by 1 base, with 10 bases between the two germline ends. The germline V gene has CDR1 SGHRS and CDR2 YFSETQ. This CDR3 has 15 residues. Written as DNA, the CDR3 is TGCGCCAGCAGCTTGGTGGGGCAGACCCAAGAGACCCAGTACTTC. Protein sequence: CASSLVGQTQETQYF.

In this sample, this clone turned up a few times. This chain connects TRBV5-5 to TRBJ1-1; 7 nucleotides agree with TRBD1. This CDR3 is 14 amino acids long. Germline V gene lookup returns CDR1 SGHKS and CDR2 YYEKEE (reference sequence). V was clipped by 3 bases and J by 3 bases; unmatched bases: 5. CDR3 loop: CASSSGQGDTEAFF. In DNA, the CDR3 is TGTGCCAGCAGCTCCGGCCAGGGGGACACTGAAGCTTTCTTT.

CDR3 bases: TGTGCCAGCAGCCCTTCCGCGGGATCCTACAATGAGCAGTTCTTC. Translating gives CASSPSAGSYNEQFF. The chain employs TRBV7-3 and TRBJ2-1, with D possibly matching TRBD2 (6 bases). V shed 5 bases and J shed 1 base, with 12 bases lying between them. This CDR3 contains 15 residues. CDR1 and CDR2 (germline): SGHTA, FQGTGA.

The rearrangement links TRBV20-1 to TRBJ2-7; D uncertain. This CDR3 comprises 11 residues. The germline V gene has CDR1 DFQATT and CDR2 SNEGSKA (reference sequence). Trimming removed 5 bases from V and 9 bases from J, with 14 bases in between. The CDR3 coding sequence is TGCAGTGCTTGGAACTACGATCGGCAGTACTTC. Amino acid sequence: CSAWNYDRQYF.

The chain couples TRBV7-9 to TRBJ1-1; 7 nucleotides agree with TRBD1. This CDR3 has 15 residues. Trimming cost V 4 bases and J 2 bases; bases outside gene matches: 7. In germline, CDR1 is SEHNR, CDR2 FQNEAQ (reference sequence). CDR3 amino acids: CASSSPWDSNTEAFF. The CDR3 DNA reads as TGTGCCAGCAGCTCCCCATGGGACAGTAACACTGAAGCTTTCTTT.

The J gene is TRBJ2-3, the V gene TRBV3-1 (or the pseudogene TRBV3-2); 8 bases are a match to TRBD2. CDR3 length: 15 amino acids. The germline gives CDR1 LGHDT, CDR2 YNNKEL (reference sequence). V trimming: 4 bases; J trimming: 2 bases; junction bases outside the gene matches: 5. Here the CDR3 reads CASSLDSGATDTQYF. The CDR3 DNA reads as TGTGCCAGCAGCCTAGATAGCGGGGCCACAGATACGCAGTATTTT.

V is TRBV7-2 and J is TRBJ1-3; 7 bases agree with TRBD1. Losses at the gene ends were 5 bases for V and 0 bases for J; bases not matched to a gene: 7. Germline V CDR1 and CDR2: SGHTA, FQGNSA. CDR3 length equals 16 residues. CDR3 in amino acids: CASSVTGTSSGNTIYF. The CDR3 DNA reads TGTGCCAGCAGCGTGACAGGGACCAGCTCTGGAAACACCATATATTTT.

The CDR3 DNA follows: TGTGCCAGCAGTGGACAGGGGGGAGATCAGCCCCAGCATTTT. It is translated as CASSGQGGDQPQHF. The chain joins TRBV2 to TRBJ1-5; 9 bases agree with TRBD1. V shed 4 bases, J shed 5 bases, and the junction held 3 bases outside the gene matches. Germline values: CDR1 SNHLY, CDR2 FYNNEI. The CDR3 spans 14 residues.

The V gene is TRBV4-1, the J gene TRBJ2-1, with 10 nucleotides matching TRBD2. The V segment lost 0 bases and the J segment 8 bases; nucleotides outside the gene matches: 10. The CDR3 runs to 17 residues. Germline V gene sequence: CDR1 MGHRA, CDR2 YSYEKL. The CDR3 DNA follows: TGCGCCAGCAGCCAAGATAACAGCGGGGGGGTTTTTTATGAGCAGTTCTTC. As protein: CASSQDNSGGVFYEQFF.

The rearrangement uses TRBV4-1 and TRBJ2-1; unclear D gene. The V gene lost 0 bases and the J gene lost 10 bases, with 25 bases spanning the gap. CDR1 MGHRA and CDR2 YSYEKL come from the germline V gene. The CDR3 length is 18 residues. The CDR3 reads CASSQDPPVALLPREQFF. In DNA form, the CDR3 reads TGCGCCAGCAGCCAAGATCCCCCCGTTGCCCTCCTGCCACGGGAGCAGTTCTTC.

The rearrangement links TRBV5-1 to TRBJ2-2; no firm D call. This CDR3 is built from 14 residues. Germline CDR1 is SGHRS and CDR2 is YFSETQ. V was trimmed by 1 base and J by 4 bases, leaving 8 bases between them. Here the CDR3 DNA reads TGCGCCAGCAGCTTGTCTCCCCTCACCGGGGAGCTGTTTTTT. Translation gives CASSLSPLTGELFF. The whole variable domain, filled in from reference TRBV5-1 and TRBJ2-2, reads KAGVTQTPRYLIKTRGQQVTLSCSPISGHRSVSWYQQTPGQGLQFLFEYFSETQRNKGNFPGRFSGRQFSNSRSEMNVSTLELGDSALYLCASSLSPLTGELFFGEGSRLTVL.

This chain uses TRBV19 with TRBJ1-2, with D perhaps matching TRBD1 (5 bases). There are 14 residues in the CDR3. Germline loops: CDR1 LNHDA, CDR2 SQIVND (reference sequence). Trimming took off 1 base at V and 0 bases at J, with 6 bases between the two ends. The CDR3 nucleotides read TGTGCCAGTAGTATAGCCAGGGCTAACTATGGCTACACCTTC. Its protein is CASSIARANYGYTF.

This chain connects TRBV7-3 to TRBJ2-3; 10 bases line up with TRBD1. The ends lost 5 bases at V and 5 bases at J; junction bases unmatched: 4. This CDR3 has 14 amino acids. Germline V CDR1 and CDR2: SGHTA, FQGTGA. The CDR3 region has the DNA TGTGCCAGCAGCCCCGGGACAGGGGTAGATACGCAGTATTTT. It encodes CASSPGTGVDTQYF.

A single count supports this clone. The chain combines TRBV7-2 with TRBJ2-2, with TRBD2 matching 13 bases. This CDR3 has 17 amino acids. Germline V gene data show CDR1 as SGHTA and CDR2 as FQGNSA. The J segment lost 2 bases and the V segment lost 6 bases, leaving 6 bases of the junction unmatched. The DNA for the CDR3 is TGTGCCAGCAGTCTAGTGGGACTAGCGGGAAACACCGGGGAGCTGTTTTTT. Translation gives CASSLVGLAGNTGELFF.

The genes are TRBV5-1 and TRBJ1-2; no clear D. The germline gives CDR1 SGHRS, CDR2 YFSETQ. Trimming cost V 0 bases and J 2 bases, with 8 bases left between them. This CDR3 comprises 14 residues. The CDR3 region has the DNA TGCGCCAGCAGCTTGGGCAGTATGAACTATGGCTACACCTTC. Translation: CASSLGSMNYGYTF.

The chain links TRBV6-1 to TRBJ1-2; 11 bases align to TRBD1. This CDR3 has 15 residues. Trimming cost V 2 bases and J 6 bases; bases outside gene matches: 5. The germline V gene has CDR1 MNHNS and CDR2 SASEGT. Here the CDR3 reads CASSELDRGHHGYTF. CDR3 nucleotides: TGTGCCAGCAGTGAATTGGACAGGGGGCATCATGGCTACACCTTC.

V and J are TRBV9 and TRBJ1-2; possibly TRBD1 for D (6 bases). This CDR3 has 15 residues. Looked up from germline, CDR1 is SGDLS and CDR2 is YYNGEE. V was trimmed by 2 bases and J by 8 bases, leaving 19 bases between them. DNA of the CDR3: TGTGCCAGCAGCGTGGACAGACTTGAGTTGGGGGGCTACACCTTC. Translation: CASSVDRLELGGYTF.